This T cell receptor beta chain stems from a study of blood T cell repertoires in COVID-19. Study-wide background: Some COVID-19 samples were acute and others convalescent; all came from the United States, Italy and Spain. The analysed material was cDNA or gDNA that came from T cells, B-cell-depleted T cells, or PBMCs.

The germline V and J ends were trimmed by 5 bases and 1 base, with 8 bases remaining between them. Germline loops: CDR1 MNHEY, CDR2 SVGAGI. This CDR3 is built from 13 residues. In the study's own analysis: How many nucleated cells were present was estimated from reference gene primer amplification. Clones were sequenced by immunoSEQ multiplex PCR, and TCRdb holds only the in-frame ones, with some missing. From that table come the V and J calls and clone size; the DNA was used to work out D and trimming. The repertoire holds some 200,000 clones, about 88% seen once, with around 7% in the top ten. Sequencing used peripheral blood. The sequence was obtained from a woman older than 75 in a cohort sampled during active or convalescent COVID-19. The gene calls are TRBV6-5 and TRBJ1-1; unclear D gene. CDR3 residues: CASSNRQNTEAFF. The CDR3 DNA sequence: TGTGCCAGCAGTAACCGACAGAACACTGAAGCTTTCTTT.